What follows are 29 T cell receptor beta chains derived from one specimen sequenced in a study of beta chain features in type 1 diabetes. The isolated RNA, all of it, was reverse transcribed, so expressed TCRB transcripts were what got sequenced. The data were produced by immunoSEQ multiplex PCR, yet TCRdb's version contains in-frame clones alone and is incomplete. The table includes roughly 400,000 clones, about 14% detected once. The specimen sequenced was naive CD4+ T cells from blood. Receptors were obtained from a woman aged 18 to 35 in good health.

This clone was counted a few times. This chain links TRBV4-1 with TRBJ1-5; TRBD1 matches 7 bases. The V segment lost 1 base and the J segment 10 bases; nucleotides outside the gene matches: 4. The length of the CDR3 is 13 residues. The germline V gene has CDR1 MGHRA and CDR2 YSYEKL. The CDR3, as DNA: TGCGCCAGCAGCCAAGTCGACAGGGCCCCCCAGCATTTT. As protein: CASSQVDRAPQHF.

This chain joins TRBV29-1 and TRBJ2-1, with TRBD2 identical over 8 bases. This CDR3 region has 15 residues. Unmatched junction bases numbered 8, after V lost 4 bases and J lost 3 bases. The germline CDR1 and CDR2 sequences are SQVTM and ANQGSEA. The CDR3 coding sequence is TGCAGCGTTGCCAGGGTCGGGGGGGACTACAATGAGCAGTTCTTC. Amino acids: CSVARVGGDYNEQFF.

J is TRBJ2-7 and V is TRBV7-9; maybe TRBD2 (6 bases). Germline assignment: CDR1 SEHNR and CDR2 FQNEAQ (reference sequence). The CDR3 is made up of 16 amino acids. Trimming removed 7 bases from V and 7 bases from J, with 26 bases in between. The CDR3 spells CASNTILAATRGEQYF. CDR3 nucleotides: TGTGCCAGCAACACTATTCTAGCAGCCACCCGGGGGGAGCAGTACTTC.

The CDR3 sequence: CASSLQTSGNADTQYF. For the CDR3, the DNA is TGTGCCAGCAGCCTACAGACTAGCGGGAACGCAGATACGCAGTATTTT. This chain connects TRBV7-8 to TRBJ2-3; TRBD2 matches at 11 bases. Germline values: CDR1 SGHVS, CDR2 FQNEAQ. V shed 5 bases and J 4 bases; nucleotides not matched to a gene: 8. CDR3 length: 16 residues.

The chain couples TRBV5-4 to TRBJ2-2, with 7 bases that match TRBD2. Germline trimming cut 2 bases from V and 5 bases from J; bases unmatched to any gene: 12. CDR1 and CDR2 from the germline V gene are SGHNT and YYREEE (reference sequence). The CDR3 runs 17 residues. The CDR3 DNA sequence: TGTGCCAGCAGCTTTGGTTCGTCGGGACTACGGACCGGGGAGCTGTTTTTT. It encodes CASSFGSSGLRTGELFF.

V gene TRBV30 combines with J gene TRBJ2-5; weak D call: TRBD1 (6 bases). CDR1 and CDR2 (germline): GTSNPN, SVGIG (reference sequence). The V gene lost 0 bases and the J gene lost 4 bases, with 15 bases spanning the gap. The CDR3 contains 15 residues. CDR3 coding DNA: TGTGCCTGGAGTGTACTGGCTAGAGGGGGAGAGACCCAGTACTTC. Its protein product is CAWSVLARGGETQYF.

This clone was counted between two and nine times. V usage is TRBV27 and J usage is TRBJ2-7; 8 nucleotides agree with TRBD1. The CDR3 totals 16 residues. The V and J ends lost 4 bases and 2 bases, in that order; junction bases with no gene match: 10. CDR1 MNHEY and CDR2 SMNVEV come from the germline V gene (reference sequence). The CDR3 bases are TGTGCCAGCAGTTCCAAGGACAGGGTGGGGGCCTACGAGCAGTACTTC. Amino acids: CASSSKDRVGAYEQYF.

This clone was detected only a few times. The chain has TRBV14 and TRBJ2-7; D unresolved. Germline CDR1 is SGHDN and CDR2 is FVKESK. The CDR3 consists of 15 residues. V gave up 0 bases and J gave up 0 bases, with 9 bases separating them. CDR3 in DNA: TGTGCCAGCAGCCAAGATAGATCATCCTCCTACGAGCAGTACTTC. It yields the protein CASSQDRSSSYEQYF.

This clone has only a few counts. The chain links TRBV29-1 to TRBJ2-1, with 12 bases identical to TRBD2. Looked up from germline, CDR1 is SQVTM and CDR2 is ANQGSEA. This CDR3 spans 13 amino acids. Trimming removed 7 bases from V and 9 bases from J; junction bases left unmatched: 7. CDR3 nucleotide sequence: TGCAGCGCCAGACTAGCGGGAGCAATTGAGCAGTTCTTC. This gives the protein CSARLAGAIEQFF.

This clone has only a few counts. This chain links TRBV28 with TRBJ1-4; D is unresolved. CDR1 is MDHEN and CDR2 is SYDVKM in the germline V gene. This CDR3 is 11 amino acids long. Trimming took off 3 bases at V and 8 bases at J, with 4 bases between the two ends. The CDR3 loop is CASSFVEKLFF. The CDR3 DNA is TGTGCCAGCAGTTTCGTAGAAAAACTGTTTTTT.

In its sample, this clone was seen a few times. The chain carries TRBV5-1 and TRBJ2-7, with TRBD2 identical over 7 bases. Germline V gives CDR1 SGHRS, CDR2 YFSETQ. Trimming at V came to 0 bases and at J to 1 base, leaving 16 bases not matched to a gene. The CDR3 consists of 19 residues. The CDR3 sequence: CASSLVSGGSPPQSYEQYF. The CDR3 region has the DNA TGCGCCAGCAGCTTGGTGTCTGGCGGGAGCCCCCCCCAATCCTACGAGCAGTACTTC. Full variable domain (outside the CDR3, taken from reference TRBV5-1 and TRBJ2-7): KAGVTQTPRYLIKTRGQQVTLSCSPISGHRSVSWYQQTPGQGLQFLFEYFSETQRNKGNFPGRFSGRQFSNSRSEMNVSTLELGDSALYLCASSLVSGGSPPQSYEQYFGPGTRLTVT.

This chain links TRBV2 with TRBJ1-1; the D is unclear. Looked up from germline, CDR1 is SNHLY and CDR2 is FYNNEI. CDR3 length equals 14 residues. Trimming shortened V by 6 bases and J by 1 base, and 12 bases separated the two germline ends. CDR3 in amino acids: CASRPTSGNTEAFF. CDR3 nucleotide sequence: TGTGCCAGCAGGCCGACTAGCGGGAACACTGAAGCTTTCTTT. Looking up the rest from reference TRBV2 and TRBJ1-1 gives the full variable domain: EPEVTQTPSHQVTQMGQEVILRCVPISNHLYFYWYRQILGQKVEFLVSFYNNEISEKSEIFDDQFSVERPDGSNFTLKIRSTKLEDSAMYFCASRPTSGNTEAFFGQGTRLTVV.

This clone was observed a handful of times. CDR3 nucleotides: TGTGCCATCAGTGGGGCTAGCGCAGGCACAGATACGCAGTATTTT. Translated: CAISGASAGTDTQYF. This chain connects TRBV10-3 to TRBJ2-3; perhaps TRBD2 as D (6 bases). The ends were cut back, 4 bases at V and 1 base at J, with 12 bases in the middle. The V gene's germline CDR1 is ENHRY and CDR2 SYGVKD. CDR3 length: 15 residues.

This clone showed up just a few times. The J gene is TRBJ2-2, the V gene TRBV19; 9 positions match TRBD2. Germline CDR1 is LNHDA and CDR2 is SQIVND (reference sequence). The CDR3 runs 14 residues. V gave up 4 bases and J gave up 5 bases; unmatched junction bases: 2. The CDR3 loop reads CASSSGRDTGELFF. CDR3 DNA: TGTGCCAGTAGTAGCGGGAGGGATACCGGGGAGCTGTTTTTT.

In DNA form, the CDR3 reads TGTGCCAGCAGTGGTCCCGGGACTTTAGAGACCCAGTACTTC. Amino acids: CASSGPGTLETQYF. The chain has TRBV6-1 and TRBJ2-5; TRBD2 is a possible D gene (6 bases). Looked up from germline, CDR1 is MNHNS and CDR2 is SASEGT. V lost 4 bases and J lost 4, with 13 bases in between. The CDR3 contains 14 residues.

This clone was seen more than once but under ten times. The chain carries TRBV6-5 and TRBJ2-3; the D gene is possibly TRBD2 (5 bases). Trimming cost V 0 bases and J 6 bases, with 10 bases left between them. Germline-derived CDR1 and CDR2 are MNHEY and SVGAGI. There are 14 residues in the CDR3. For the CDR3, the DNA is TGTGCCAGCAGTTACTCCCTTTTAGCGGATACGCAGTATTTT. Translation: CASSYSLLADTQYF.

The chain links TRBV10-3 to TRBJ2-1, with D uncertain. The V gene's germline CDR1 is ENHRY and CDR2 SYGVKD. The CDR3 sequence is 10 residues long. With 7 bases removed from V and 6 bases from J, the gap between germline ends came to 4 bases. CDR3 bases: TGTGCCATCAAGAGCAATGAGCAGTTCTTC. This codes for CAIKSNEQFF.

This clone was seen only a few times. J is TRBJ2-7 and V is TRBV4-2, with D maybe TRBD1 (5 bases). The CDR3 totals 15 residues. Deletions cut 0 bases from V and 2 bases from J, with 11 bases between. The V gene's germline CDR1 is LGHNA and CDR2 YNFKEQ. The DNA for the CDR3 is TGTGCCAGCAGCCAAGAGTCCAGGGAAGCCTACGAGCAGTACTTC. Amino acid sequence: CASSQESREAYEQYF.

This clone was observed a handful of times. The chain joins TRBV4-2 to TRBJ2-4; possibly TRBD2 for D (6 bases). V was pared by 0 bases and J by 8 bases, with 20 bases between. Germline-derived CDR1 and CDR2 are LGHNA and YNFKEQ. The CDR3 sequence is 17 residues long. The CDR3, as DNA: TGTGCCAGCAGCCAAGATGTGTCGGGAGATGGTAGATACATTCAGTACTTC. Translation: CASSQDVSGDGRYIQYF.

The V and J genes are TRBV11-2 and TRBJ2-1; maybe TRBD1 (5 bases). CDR1 and CDR2 (germline): SGHAT, FQNNGV. V dropped 1 base and J dropped 8 bases, with 12 bases sitting between them. CDR3 length: 14 amino acids. CDR3 bases: TGTGCCAGCAGCTTAGGACAGTCCGTCTATGAGCAGTTCTTC. Its translation is CASSLGQSVYEQFF.

Only a few counts were recorded for this clone. The rearrangement links TRBV4-3 to TRBJ2-2; D possibly corresponds to TRBD2 (6 bases). Trimming cost V 4 bases and J 2 bases, with 17 bases left between them. Germline V gene lookup returns CDR1 LGHNA and CDR2 YSLEER. CDR3 length: 17 amino acids. The CDR3 bases are TGCGCCAGCAGCCTCTCTTTGGGCGGGGCCAACACCGGGGAGCTGTTTTTT. This codes for CASSLSLGGANTGELFF.

This clone was seen more than once but under ten times. V and J are TRBV7-9 and TRBJ2-3; 8 nucleotides match TRBD2. CDR1 SEHNR and CDR2 FQNEAQ come from the germline V gene (reference sequence). V lost 5 bases to trimming and J lost 0 bases; unmatched junction nucleotides: 7. CDR3 length: 16 amino acids. CDR3 coding DNA: TGTGCCAGCAGCCCCCGACTAGCGTTTAGCACAGATACGCAGTATTTT. Its translation: CASSPRLAFSTDTQYF. Supplemented by reference TRBV7-9 and TRBJ2-3, the full variable domain reads DTGVSQNPRHKITKRGQNVTFRCDPISEHNRLYWYRQTLGQGPEFLTYFQNEAQLEKSRLLSDRFSAERPKGSFSTLEIQRTEQGDSAMYLCASSPRLAFSTDTQYFGPGTRLTVL.

The chain uses TRBV9 and TRBJ2-1, with TRBD1 matching 8 bases. The CDR3 has 14 residues. V was pared by 4 bases and J by 5 bases, with 5 bases of the junction left unmatched. The germline CDR1 and CDR2 sequences are SGDLS and YYNGEE. The CDR3 loop is CASSPRTGNNEQFF. In DNA form, the CDR3 reads TGTGCCAGCAGCCCCCGGACAGGGAACAATGAGCAGTTCTTC.

This clone has more than one count but fewer than ten. The J gene is TRBJ1-1, the V gene TRBV10-3, with 7 bases fitting TRBD1. V lost 4 bases and J lost 1; bases outside the gene matches: 6. Germline CDR1 and CDR2: ENHRY and SYGVKD. The CDR3 length is 15 residues. Here the CDR3 DNA reads TGTGCCATCAGTGGACGACAGGGAACGAACACTGAAGCTTTCTTT. Residues: CAISGRQGTNTEAFF.

This clone was counted only a few times. The V call is TRBV4-1, the J call TRBJ1-2, with 9 bases that match TRBD1. CDR3 length: 14 amino acids. Germline CDR1 reads MGHRA; CDR2 reads YSYEKL. The junction had 7 bases not matched to a gene; V was cut back by 6 bases and J by 5 bases. The CDR3 coding sequence is TGCGCCAGCAGTCGGGACAGGGTCCCTTATGGCTACACCTTC. Its translation is CASSRDRVPYGYTF.

In its sample, this clone was seen once. This sequence joins TRBV6-5 and TRBJ1-2; 7 bases align to TRBD1. The CDR3 loop spans 15 amino acids. CDR1 is MNHEY and CDR2 is SVGAGI in the germline V gene. Losses at the gene ends were 5 bases for V and 7 bases for J; bases not matched to a gene: 13. CDR3 coding DNA: TGTGCCAGCAGTAGAGAGTGGGACAGCTGGGTTGGCTACACCTTC. It translates to CASSREWDSWVGYTF.

This clone was picked up a small number of times. The genes are TRBV7-2 and TRBJ2-2, with D uncertain. The CDR3 consists of 14 residues. CDR1 SGHTA and CDR2 FQGNSA come from the germline V gene. V dropped 5 bases and J dropped 6 bases, with 13 bases sitting between them. CDR3 sequence: CASSPPTLPGELFF. The CDR3 bases are TGTGCCAGCAGCCCCCCGACTCTACCCGGGGAGCTGTTTTTT.

In this sample, this clone turned up a few times. The V and J genes are TRBV19 and TRBJ2-1, with D perhaps TRBD2 (5 bases). V gave up 1 base and J gave up 10 bases, with 17 bases separating them. CDR3 size: 15 residues. Germline assignment: CDR1 LNHDA and CDR2 SQIVND (reference sequence). The CDR3 DNA reads as TGTGCCAGTAGTATAGCGATGAGGCTAGCCGCAGAGCAGTTCTTC. It codes for CASSIAMRLAAEQFF.

This clone was detected only a few times. The CDR3 coding sequence is TGTGCCAGCAGCTTAGCGAGAACGTTGAACACTGAAGCTTTCTTT. It yields the protein CASSLARTLNTEAFF. The genes are TRBV7-6 and TRBJ1-1; unclear D gene. This CDR3 is 15 amino acids long. Germline V lookup: CDR1 SGHVS, CDR2 FNYEAQ. V dropped 0 bases and J dropped 0 bases, with 8 bases sitting between them.